The 17 T cell receptor beta chains listed next were all sequenced from one sample in a study of blood T cell repertoires in COVID-19. Sequenced by immunoSEQ multiplex PCR; TCRdb stores in-frame clones only, minus some. The sample shows about 290,000 clones, about 85% of them seen only once. The source material was peripheral blood. All receptors come from a woman aged 45-65 years with active or convalescent COVID-19.

This sequence joins TRBV7-9 and TRBJ2-7, with 7 bases lining up with TRBD2. Trimming took 2 bases from V and 7 from J; bases not matched to a gene: 5. This CDR3 region has 13 residues. Germline-derived CDR1 and CDR2 are SEHNR and FQNEAQ (reference sequence). In DNA, the CDR3 is TGTGCCAGCAGCTTATATGGGGAGGGGGAGCAGTACTTC. Translation: CASSLYGEGEQYF.

The chain combines TRBV2 with TRBJ1-4; a weak D match, TRBD1 (6 bases). The ends were cut back, 4 bases at V and 5 bases at J, with 11 bases in the middle. Germline assignment: CDR1 SNHLY and CDR2 FYNNEI. The CDR3 sequence is 14 residues long. CDR3 sequence (DNA): TGTGCCAGCAGTGCTTGGACAGAAAATGAAAAACTGTTTTTT. Translated: CASSAWTENEKLFF. Combining the CDR3 with reference TRBV2 and TRBJ1-4 gives the whole variable domain EPEVTQTPSHQVTQMGQEVILRCVPISNHLYFYWYRQILGQKVEFLVSFYNNEISEKSEIFDDQFSVERPDGSNFTLKIRSTKLEDSAMYFCASSAWTENEKLFFGSGTQLSVL.

The genes are TRBV7-6 and TRBJ2-2; D is possibly TRBD2 (6 bases). CDR1 and CDR2 from the germline V gene are SGHVS and FNYEAQ. The V end lost 5 bases, the J end lost 1 base, and 23 bases lay between the germline ends. CDR3 size: 19 residues. The CDR3 bases are TGTGCCAGCAGCCCTAGCATCCGTCCGGGAGTTGGGAACACCGGGGAGCTGTTTTTT. Encoded protein: CASSPSIRPGVGNTGELFF. Full variable domain (remainder filled in from reference TRBV7-6 and TRBJ2-2): GAGVSQSPRYKVTKRGQDVALRCDPISGHVSLYWYRQALGQGPEFLTYFNYEAQQDKSGLPNDRFSAERPEGSISTLTIQRTEQRDSAMYRCASSPSIRPGVGNTGELFFGEGSRLTVL.

This clone was observed a single time. The chain has TRBV15 and TRBJ1-1, with D maybe TRBD1 (6 bases). Trimming took 4 bases from V and 7 from J, leaving 13 bases between them. This CDR3 spans 13 amino acids. Germline V CDR1 and CDR2: LNHNV, YYDKDF (reference sequence). The CDR3 protein is CATSNQGYSEAFF. In DNA form, the CDR3 reads TGTGCCACCAGCAACCAGGGGTACAGTGAAGCTTTCTTT.

The chain combines TRBV5-1 with TRBJ2-7; possibly TRBD1 for D (5 bases). Germline loops: CDR1 SGHRS, CDR2 YFSETQ. Trimming stripped 4 bases from V and 0 bases from J, with 11 bases between. This CDR3 contains 14 residues. The CDR3 nucleotides are TGCGCCAGCAGCGAACCGACAGCCTCCTACGAGCAGTACTTC. This codes for CASSEPTASYEQYF.

The CDR3, as DNA: TGTGCCACCAGTGATTGGGGGGGAGGGCCGAACACCGGGGAGCTGTTTTTT. This translates into CATSDWGGGPNTGELFF. V is TRBV24-1 and J is TRBJ2-2; 7 bases map to TRBD2. Germline values: CDR1 KGHDR, CDR2 SFDVKD. V dropped 2 bases and J dropped 0; count of bases not matched to a gene: 5. The CDR3 loop spans 17 amino acids.

V gene TRBV5-1 combines with J gene TRBJ1-1; 7 nucleotides align to TRBD1. CDR1 is SGHRS, CDR2 YFSETQ, per germline. The CDR3 extends over 14 amino acids. J gave up 1 base and V 0 bases, and 0 bases lay outside the gene matches. DNA for the CDR3: TGCGCCAGCAGCTTGGGGACAGGGAACACTGAAGCTTTCTTT. This codes for CASSLGTGNTEAFF.

The chain carries TRBV19 and TRBJ2-2, with 8 bases lining up with TRBD1. This CDR3 contains 14 residues. Germline assignment: CDR1 LNHDA and CDR2 SQIVND (reference sequence). V lost 4 bases, J lost 5 bases, and 3 bases stayed unmatched. The CDR3 DNA follows: TGTGCCAGTAGTAGCCGGACAGGGACCGGGGAGCTGTTTTTT. Translated: CASSSRTGTGELFF.

The gene calls are TRBV5-5 and TRBJ2-2, with D perhaps matching TRBD1 (5 bases). Trimming cost V 6 bases and J 1 base, with 10 bases left between them. This CDR3 is built from 14 residues. Per germline, CDR1 SGHKS and CDR2 YYEKEE (reference sequence). CDR3 loop: CASIRALNTGELFF. CDR3 nucleotides: TGTGCCAGCATCAGGGCCCTGAACACCGGGGAGCTGTTTTTT.

V usage is TRBV29-1 and J usage is TRBJ1-3, with a tentative D call TRBD1 (5 bases). The V end was cut by 2 bases, the J end by 3 bases, with 8 bases between. The CDR3 covers 13 residues. Germline CDR1 reads SQVTM; CDR2 reads ANQGSEA. The chain's CDR3 is CSVEQQDGNTIYF. The CDR3 DNA is TGCAGCGTTGAACAACAGGATGGAAACACCATATATTTT.

V gene TRBV6-4 combines with J gene TRBJ2-2; D gene ambiguous. CDR1 and CDR2 from the germline V gene are MRHNA and SNTAGT. CDR3 size: 15 residues. The ends were cut back, 4 bases at V and 1 base at J, with 10 bases in the middle. Here the CDR3 DNA reads TGTGCCAGCAGTGTTTCGGCAGGGAACACCGGGGAGCTGTTTTTT. The encoded protein is CASSVSAGNTGELFF.

The V gene is TRBV11-1, the J gene TRBJ2-7; 8 bases fit TRBD2. The CDR3 length is 15 residues. Germline trimming cut 5 bases from V and 3 bases from J; bases unmatched to any gene: 9. Germline CDR1 reads SGHAT; CDR2 reads FQDESV (reference sequence). The CDR3 sequence: CASSRGLGGGYEQYF. CDR3 DNA sequence: TGTGCCAGCAGCCGGGGACTAGGAGGGGGCTACGAGCAGTACTTC.

The chain carries TRBV12-3 or TRBV12-4 and TRBJ2-5, with D possibly TRBD2 on 5 matching bases. The CDR3 runs to 13 residues. The V and J ends lost 5 bases and 2 bases respectively, with 9 bases between them. The CDR3 sequence: CASSRGRQETQYF. CDR3 bases: TGTGCCAGCAGTCGGGGTAGGCAAGAGACCCAGTACTTC.

This chain uses TRBV5-4 with TRBJ2-1; no reliable D call. Per the germline V gene, CDR1 is SGHNT and CDR2 is YYREEE (reference sequence). The CDR3 runs 16 residues. V was cut by 4 bases and J by 0 bases, with 14 bases left in between. The CDR3: CASSPQMYGSYNEQFF. CDR3 in DNA: TGTGCCAGCAGCCCCCAGATGTATGGCTCCTACAATGAGCAGTTCTTC. Variable domain in full (rest from reference TRBV5-4 and TRBJ2-1): ETGVTQSPTHLIKTRGQQVTLRCSSQSGHNTVSWYQQALGQGPQFIFQYYREEENGRGNFPPRFSGLQFPNYSSELNVNALELDDSALYLCASSPQMYGSYNEQFFGPGTRLTVL.

The rearrangement links TRBV14 to TRBJ2-7, with a weak D call TRBD2 (6 bases). The germline V and J ends were trimmed by 1 base and 3 bases, with 13 bases remaining between them. The CDR3 spans 15 residues. Germline V gene sequence: CDR1 SGHDN, CDR2 FVKESK. The CDR3 spells CASSQGRGLGYEQYF. The CDR3 bases are TGTGCCAGCAGCCAAGGTCGGGGGTTAGGCTACGAGCAGTACTTC. Complete variable domain (other parts from reference TRBV14 and TRBJ2-7): EAGVTQFPSHSVIEKGQTVTLRCDPISGHDNLYWYRRVMGKEIKFLLHFVKESKQDESGMPNNRFLAERTGGTYSTLKVQPAELEDSGVYFCASSQGRGLGYEQYFGPGTRLTVT.

This clone was picked up a small number of times. The V call is TRBV7-9, the J call TRBJ2-6; the D is unclear. Trimming removed 7 bases at V and 5 bases at J, with 9 bases between. The CDR3 is made up of 13 amino acids. Germline V gives CDR1 SEHNR, CDR2 FQNEAQ (reference sequence). The CDR3 DNA sequence: TGTGCCAGCACCTATAGTAGGGCCAACGTCCTGACTTTC. This translates into CASTYSRANVLTF.

This chain joins TRBV10-3 and TRBJ1-1; 8 nucleotides align to TRBD1. Trimming removed 2 bases from V and 3 bases from J; junction bases left unmatched: 5. The CDR3 length is 15 residues. Germline V gives CDR1 ENHRY, CDR2 SYGVKD. The CDR3 nucleotides are TGTGCCATCAGTGAGCCGGACAGGGCGGACACTGAAGCTTTCTTT. The encoded protein is CAISEPDRADTEAFF.